The following is a T cell receptor (beta chain) sequence with its context. Its matching antigen is unknown. Data came from immunoSEQ multiplex PCR; TCRdb stores just in-frame clones and leaves some out. Of about 160,000 clones listed, over 80% are singletons. This entry comes from a study of T cell responses to AZD1222 COVID-19 vaccine. The germline V and J ends were trimmed by 11 bases and 0 bases, with 16 bases remaining between them. Germline V gene data show CDR1 as ENHRY and CDR2 as SYGVKD. The CDR3 extends over 14 amino acids. Study findings and constraints: The repertoires were collected only after the peak T cell response.

V usage is TRBV10-3 and J usage is TRBJ1-2; possibly TRBD1 for D (5 bases). The specimen was peripheral blood, collected on day 0 of AZD1222 vaccination. The sequence came from an adult in good health. DNA of the CDR3: TGTGCCGCCCACTCGGGAGGGGCTAACTATGGCTACACCTTC. This gives the protein CAAHSGGANYGYTF.